What follows are 10 T cell receptor beta chains derived from one specimen sequenced in a study of regulatory T cells in long-lasting Graves disease. Time point denoted: persistent/refractory GD, antithyroid drugs over 5 years with positive TRAb. PBMCs provided the RNA from which the TCR library was made. Arm-PCR of CDR3 regions with iRepertoire HTBI primers generated TCR beta libraries. TCRdb ran MiXCR on the multiplex PCR reads and lists one entry per CDR3 protein. The sample has 390,000 or so distinct CDR3 sequences, approximately 23% seen once; the top ten hold around 30%. The material sequenced was peripheral blood mononuclear cells (PBMCs), taken when the disease was refractory, from a patient treated with antithyroid drugs. The receptors here all came from a woman aged 35 to 49 with Graves disease.

This clonotype was counted only a few times. This chain links TRBV29-1 with TRBJ1-3, with 8 bases lining up with TRBD1. The length of the CDR3 is 13 residues. CDR1 and CDR2 (germline): SQVTM, ANQGSEA. With V trimmed by 8 bases and J by 4 bases, 7 bases remained unmatched. CDR3 DNA sequence: TGCAGCACGGGACAGGCGGAGGGAAACACCATATATTTT. Translation: CSTGQAEGNTIYF.

V gene TRBV19 combines with J gene TRBJ1-5; tentatively, D is TRBD1 (6 bases). The germline gives CDR1 LNHDA, CDR2 SQIVND (reference sequence). V lost 6 bases and J 3 bases, leaving 9 bases between the germline ends. This CDR3 spans 13 amino acids. For the CDR3, the DNA is TGTGCCAGTAGCGGACAGCTCAATCAGCCCCAGCATTTT. Protein: CASSGQLNQPQHF.

The genes are TRBV19 and TRBJ2-5; D is unclear. Germline CDR1 LNHDA, CDR2 SQIVND (reference sequence). The germline V and J ends were trimmed by 3 bases and 5 bases, with 16 bases remaining between them. CDR3 length equals 15 residues. In DNA form, the CDR3 reads TGTGCCAGTAGTATTATTAGCAACAGCGAGGAGACCCAGTACTTC. It codes for CASSIISNSEETQYF.

This clonotype was counted once. A single base separates this from a much larger clone, so it may be a read error. CDR3 DNA: TGTGCCAGCAGTTTGGGACAGGAGACTGGAAAACTGTTTTTT. Translation gives CASSLGQETGKLFF. The J gene is TRBJ1-4, the V gene TRBV28, with TRBD1 identical over 8 bases. Trimming took 3 bases from V and 10 from J; bases not matched to a gene: 7. The CDR3 contains 14 residues. CDR1 MDHEN and CDR2 SYDVKM come from the germline V gene.

There are many counts of this clonotype. V usage is TRBV7-9 and J usage is TRBJ2-4; weak D call: TRBD2 (6 bases). The germline V and J ends were trimmed by 1 base and 6 bases, with 10 bases remaining between them. Germline CDR1 reads SEHNR; CDR2 reads FQNEAQ (reference sequence). The CDR3 sequence is 14 residues long. The CDR3 region has the DNA TGTGCCAGCAGCTTAGGGGAGGACGGAAACATTCAGTACTTC. Translation gives CASSLGEDGNIQYF.

This clonotype was picked up many times. As DNA, the CDR3 is TGTGCCAGCAGTCCTCAGACAGGGCTCAACTATGGCTACACCTTC. This encodes CASSPQTGLNYGYTF. The chain is built from TRBV28 and TRBJ1-2, with 7 bases that match TRBD1. CDR1 MDHEN and CDR2 SYDVKM come from the germline V gene. V dropped 5 bases and J dropped 2; count of bases not matched to a gene: 8. The CDR3 spans 15 residues.

There are many counts of this clonotype. The V gene is TRBV27, the J gene TRBJ1-6; 7 bases align to TRBD1. The germline V gene has CDR1 MNHEY and CDR2 SMNVEV (reference sequence). J lost 7 bases, V lost 8 bases, and 11 bases had no gene match. The CDR3 has 15 amino acids. CDR3 sequence reads: CASHTKGQLNSPLHF. The DNA of the CDR3 is TGTGCCAGCCATACAAAGGGACAGTTAAATTCACCCCTCCACTTT.

This clonotype was seen repeatedly, ten times or more. This chain connects TRBV28 to TRBJ1-1; possible D gene TRBD1, 6 bases. Germline CDR1 is MDHEN and CDR2 is SYDVKM. The CDR3 spans 15 residues. Trimming stripped 1 base from V and 5 bases from J, with 14 bases between. The CDR3 DNA reads as TGTGCCAGCAGTTTATCGGACAGTCATGTAACTGAAGCTTTCTTT. This gives the protein CASSLSDSHVTEAFF. Combining the CDR3 with reference TRBV28 and TRBJ1-1 gives the whole variable domain DVKVTQSSRYLVKRTGEKVFLECVQDMDHENMFWYRQDPGLGLRLIYFSYDVKMKEKGDIPEGYSVSREKKERFSLILESASTNQTSMYLCASSLSDSHVTEAFFGQGTRLTVV.

Concerning this clonotype: A much larger clone differs by one base, so this may be a read error. This chain uses TRBV10-2 with TRBJ2-5; D might be TRBD2 (6 bases). Germline-derived CDR1 and CDR2 are WSHSY and SAAADI. This CDR3 spans 13 amino acids. V was cut by 4 bases and J by 4 bases, with 10 bases left in between. CDR3 bases: TGCGCCAGCAGTGTATCGGGGGTAGAGACCCAGTACTTC. Amino acids: CASSVSGVETQYF.

The table lists this clonotype with many counts. CDR3 bases: TGTGCCAGCTCGAGCCAGTGGGGAGGGCTAAGGACACCCCTCCACTTT. The encoded protein is CASSSQWGGLRTPLHF. The chain has TRBV28 and TRBJ1-6; D is undetermined. CDR1 and CDR2 (germline): MDHEN, SYDVKM. The CDR3 sequence is 16 residues long. Trimming left V 8 bases short and J 11 bases short, with 25 bases between.